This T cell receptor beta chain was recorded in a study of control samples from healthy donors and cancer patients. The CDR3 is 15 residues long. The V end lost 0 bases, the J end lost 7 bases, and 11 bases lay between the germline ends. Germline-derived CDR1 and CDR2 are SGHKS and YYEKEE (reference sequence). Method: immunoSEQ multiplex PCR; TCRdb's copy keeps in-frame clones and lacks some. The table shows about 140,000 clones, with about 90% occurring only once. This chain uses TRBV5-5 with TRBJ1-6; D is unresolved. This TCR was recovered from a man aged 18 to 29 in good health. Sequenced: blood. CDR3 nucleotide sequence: TGTGCCAGCAGCTTGGCCTTCGGCGGCAATTCACCCCTCCACTTT. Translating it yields CASSLAFGGNSPLHF.